These T cell receptor beta chains were read from a single sample in a study of T cell responses to AZD1222 COVID-19 vaccine. The repertoire was sequenced with immunoSEQ multiplex PCR; TCRdb's copy has only in-frame clones and lacks some. The repertoire holds 150,000 to 200,000 clones, 90% to 95% seen once, with about 4.2% in the top ten. This specimen consisted of peripheral blood, obtained on day 0 of AZD1222 vaccination. The receptors shown here come from an adult in good health. Both conserved end residues are trimmed from each CDR3. The D gene is left open where the match is weak. Clone size is shown for a subset of rows, as once, few, many or a class of expanded clone.

TRBV2,NA,TRBJ1-3,NA,ASRWTPEGSGNTIY
TRBV10-2,NA,TRBJ1-5,NA,ATRPGRSNSNQPQH
TRBV9,once,TRBJ1-2,NA,ASSVLGNYGYT
TRBV12-3/TRBV12-4,NA,TRBJ2-2,NA,ANQDSYTGELF
TRBV12-5,few,TRBJ1-5,TRBD1,ASGRGTGDRNQPQH
TRBV7-9,NA,TRBJ2-7,NA,ASSLSGPTEQY
TRBV28,NA,TRBJ2-7,TRBD2,ASSLFGGSRSDEQY
TRBV6-1,once,TRBJ2-1,NA,ASSDRQGSGSSYNEQF
TRBV3-1/TRBV3-2,NA,TRBJ2-5,NA,ASSQTRGETQY
TRBV2,NA,TRBJ1-5,NA,ATRGDSNQPQH
TRBV19,NA,TRBJ1-1,TRBD1,ASRVTGGTEAF
TRBV6-4,NA,TRBJ2-5,TRBD2,ASSDDGTSPPETQY
TRBV30,once,TRBJ1-5,NA,AWSGGGGGNQPQH
TRBV5-1,NA,TRBJ1-3,NA,ASSQGESGNTIY
TRBV5-1,NA,TRBJ2-3,TRBD1,ASNRQGSTDTQY
TRBV6-5,NA,TRBJ1-1,TRBD1,ASRGGQGYSTEAF
TRBV7-9,once,TRBJ2-1,NA,ASSPLIVNLTGGYNEQF
TRBV25-1,NA,TRBJ1-2,NA,ASSESQPPYGYT
TRBV6-5,NA,TRBJ1-1,TRBD1,ASTGQMNTEAF
TRBV7-6,NA,TRBJ2-3,TRBD1,ASSPLLGQGVSADTQY
TRBV7-2,NA,TRBJ1-1,NA,ASSLSTGNTEAF
TRBV4-1,NA,TRBJ1-2,NA,ASSTQVNYGYT
TRBV27,NA,TRBJ1-5,NA,ASSARNNQPQH
TRBV27,NA,TRBJ1-1,NA,ASSYFPQTEAF
TRBV30,NA,TRBJ1-2,NA,AWSVLTYGYT